Following are 28 T cell receptor beta chains from one sample sequenced in a study of blood T cells in healthy people across ages. Combining a sample-barcoded 5' primer with a J-beta primer mix, a second PCR ran for about 7 to 12 cycles. One entry per CDR3 protein results from TCRdb running MiXCR on the 5' RACE reads. The sample consists of about 640,000 distinct CDR3 sequences, 58% of them appearing once. Sequenced sample: blood. These receptors came from a man aged 55 to 70 in good health.

This rearrangement joins TRBV4-1 to TRBJ1-2; no reliable D call. Germline assignment: CDR1 MGHRA and CDR2 YSYEKL. V was cut by 1 base and J by 1 base, with 16 bases left in between. This CDR3 region has 17 residues. CDR3 residues: CASSQVPTSTINYGYTF. CDR3 sequence (DNA): TGCGCCAGCAGCCAAGTCCCCACAAGTACCATTAACTATGGCTACACCTTC.

The V call is TRBV29-1, the J call TRBJ1-1; the match to TRBD1 covers 9 bases. Germline values: CDR1 SQVTM, CDR2 ANQGSEA. V was pared by 5 bases and J by 4 bases, with 2 bases of the junction left unmatched. The CDR3 has 12 residues. This CDR3 is CSVTTGGTEAFF. CDR3 in DNA: TGCAGCGTTACGACAGGGGGCACTGAAGCTTTCTTT.

This clonotype occurred a few times. The chain couples TRBV7-8 to TRBJ2-7, with 9 bases fitting TRBD1. J gave up 10 bases and V 8 bases, and 18 bases lay outside the gene matches. CDR1 SGHVS and CDR2 FQNEAQ come from the germline V gene. This CDR3 is 15 amino acids long. CDR3: CASRPALDRGYDQYF. CDR3 nucleotides: TGTGCCAGCCGACCTGCCCTGGACAGGGGTTATGACCAGTACTTC.

Many counts were recorded for this clonotype. This chain joins TRBV6-2 or TRBV6-3 and TRBJ2-5; 11 bases are shared with TRBD2. The junction had 4 bases not matched to a gene; V was cut back by 7 bases and J by 3 bases. The CDR3 is 14 residues long. CDR1 and CDR2 from the germline V gene are MNHEY and SVGEGT. CDR3 DNA sequence: TGTGCCAGCACCCTACTAGCGGGGGAAGAGACCCAGTACTTC. Protein: CASTLLAGEETQYF.

This clonotype was seen a handful of times. This chain links TRBV20-1 with TRBJ2-7; TRBD2 aligns across 9 bases. The J call may be mistaken, given a closer DNA end match to TRBJ2-5. The CDR3 loop spans 16 amino acids. Germline V gene sequence: CDR1 DFQATT, CDR2 SNEGSKA (reference sequence). For the CDR3, the DNA is TGCAGTGCTAGAGGCGGGGGGGCCTTTTCGTTTGAGACCCAGTACTTC. This sequence encodes CSARGGGAFSFETQYF.

V usage is TRBV29-1 and J usage is TRBJ2-3, with D possibly TRBD1 on 6 matching bases. In germline, CDR1 is SQVTM, CDR2 ANQGSEA. This CDR3 contains 16 residues. The ends were cut back, 7 bases at V and 5 bases at J, with 25 bases in the middle. In DNA, the CDR3 is TGCAGCGCGATCTCCGGGACACCCCCGAAGGGAGATACGCAGTATTTT. Translated, it gives CSAISGTPPKGDTQYF.

The V and J genes are TRBV7-6 and TRBJ1-4; D is perhaps TRBD1 (6 bases). Germline V gene sequence: CDR1 SGHVS, CDR2 FNYEAQ. V lost 5 bases, J lost 7 bases, and 17 bases lay in between. The CDR3 spans 15 residues. The CDR3 spells CASSPTWGRIEKLFF. The DNA for the CDR3 is TGTGCCAGCAGCCCTACGTGGGGGCGGATTGAAAAACTGTTTTTT. The variable domain in full, with the rest retrieved from reference TRBV7-6 and TRBJ1-4, is GAGVSQSPRYKVTKRGQDVALRCDPISGHVSLYWYRQALGQGPEFLTYFNYEAQQDKSGLPNDRFSAERPEGSISTLTIQRTEQRDSAMYRCASSPTWGRIEKLFFGSGTQLSVL.

This clonotype was counted only a few times. The V call is TRBV11-2, the J call TRBJ2-7; a possible D gene is TRBD2 (5 bases). V lost 2 bases and J 4 bases, leaving 15 bases between the germline ends. The CDR3 covers 15 residues. Germline loops: CDR1 SGHAT, CDR2 FQNNGV. CDR3 sequence (DNA): TGTGCCAGCAGCTTATTGTTAGGACGGGGTTACGAGCAGTACTTC. It codes for CASSLLLGRGYEQYF.

The chain has TRBV29-1 and TRBJ2-1, with D possibly matching TRBD1 (5 bases). The CDR3 extends over 12 amino acids. Germline V gene data show CDR1 as SQVTM and CDR2 as ANQGSEA. The CDR3 loop reads CTVDHSRGEQFF. The CDR3 nucleotides are TGCACCGTGGACCACTCAAGGGGTGAGCAGTTCTTC.

This clonotype has a handful of counts. The rearrangement joins TRBV12-3 or TRBV12-4 to TRBJ2-6; maybe TRBD2 (5 bases). The CDR3 has 15 residues. The V gene lost 5 bases and the J gene lost 2 bases, with 10 bases spanning the gap. The CDR3 region has the DNA TGTGCCAGCAGTCATAGTAGCGCTGGGGCCAACGTCCTGACTTTC. It specifies CASSHSSAGANVLTF.

The chain employs TRBV29-1 and TRBJ2-7; tentatively, D is TRBD1 (5 bases). Germline CDR1 reads SQVTM; CDR2 reads ANQGSEA. The CDR3 covers 12 residues. The V and J ends lost 4 bases and 2 bases respectively, with 9 bases between them. The chain's CDR3 is CSVADITYEQYF. CDR3 DNA sequence: TGCAGCGTTGCGGACATAACCTACGAGCAGTACTTC.

As concerns this clonotype: At one of its ends the junction is not consistent with the germline gene, which may arise from a read error. The chain joins TRBV6-6 to TRBJ2-6; D may be TRBD2 (6 bases). Germline V gives CDR1 MNHNY, CDR2 SVGAGI (reference sequence). There are 15 residues in the CDR3. CDR3 bases: TGTGCCAGCCTCCGGGATAGTGGAGGGCCCAAAGTCCTGACTTTC. Amino acids: CASLRDSGGPKVLTF.

The gene calls are TRBV5-1 and TRBJ2-7; the D gene is possibly TRBD2 (5 bases). The CDR3 length is 16 residues. Germline CDR1 and CDR2: SGHRS and YFSETQ. V dropped 0 bases and J dropped 3 bases, with 16 bases sitting between them. The CDR3 DNA follows: TGCGCCAGCAGCTTGGCGCCCCGGGATGCAAACTACGAGCAGTACTTC. Translating gives CASSLAPRDANYEQYF.

The chain employs TRBV27 and TRBJ2-7; D is possibly TRBD1 (6 bases). Germline V lookup: CDR1 MNHEY, CDR2 SMNVEV (reference sequence). The CDR3 totals 15 residues. V was pared by 1 base and J by 3 bases, with 13 bases between. DNA of the CDR3: TGTGCCAGCAGTTTATTGGACAGAAAGAACTACGAGCAGTACTTC. Residues: CASSLLDRKNYEQYF.

This clonotype has a handful of counts. The chain recombines TRBV4-2 with TRBJ2-5; 9 nucleotides line up with TRBD2. V lost 0 bases, J lost 0 bases, and 8 bases stayed unmatched. The CDR3 has 18 residues. Germline V gene data show CDR1 as LGHNA and CDR2 as YNFKEQ. The CDR3 here is CASSQDLLAGLNQETQYF. In nucleotides, the CDR3 is TGTGCCAGCAGCCAAGACCTTCTAGCGGGACTGAACCAAGAGACCCAGTACTTC.

This clonotype showed up just once. The rearrangement uses TRBV7-9 and TRBJ2-3, with 8 bases that match TRBD2. The CDR3 loop spans 14 amino acids. Germline trimming cut 8 bases from V and 6 bases from J; bases unmatched to any gene: 10. Germline V gene sequence: CDR1 SEHNR, CDR2 FQNEAQ (reference sequence). Here the CDR3 reads CASSTSEGLDTQYF. In nucleotides, the CDR3 is TGTGCCAGCTCGACTAGCGAGGGATTGGATACGCAGTATTTT.

The chain uses TRBV11-2 and TRBJ2-3, with TRBD2 as a possible D gene (5 bases). V gave up 5 bases and J gave up 4 bases, with 13 bases separating them. The CDR3 runs 14 residues. Germline V gives CDR1 SGHAT, CDR2 FQNNGV. This CDR3 reads CASSRAAEADTQYF. CDR3 sequence (DNA): TGTGCCAGCAGCCGGGCGGCGGAGGCAGATACGCAGTATTTT.

The genes are TRBV28 and TRBJ1-5, with 12 bases fitting TRBD1. The germline CDR1 and CDR2 sequences are MDHEN and SYDVKM. The CDR3 covers 17 residues. Losses at the gene ends were 6 bases for V and 0 bases for J; bases not matched to a gene: 6. CDR3 region: CASRTGQGAYSNQPQHF. The CDR3 nucleotides read TGTGCCAGCAGAACGGGACAGGGGGCCTATAGCAATCAGCCCCAGCATTTT.

The V call is TRBV29-1, the J call TRBJ2-5; D might be TRBD2 (6 bases). Trimming took off 2 bases at V and 5 bases at J, with 18 bases between the two ends. The CDR3 loop spans 15 amino acids. Germline lookup yields CDR1 SQVTM and CDR2 ANQGSEA. CDR3: CSVEPQDRDSETQYF. In nucleotides, the CDR3 is TGCAGCGTTGAACCACAAGACCGGGACTCTGAGACCCAGTACTTC.

This clonotype was seen a handful of times. The genes are TRBV28 and TRBJ2-4; 9 positions match TRBD1. CDR1 is MDHEN, CDR2 SYDVKM, per germline. Trimming at V came to 5 bases and at J to 0 bases, leaving 8 bases not matched to a gene. CDR3 length: 17 residues. This CDR3 is CASSPYRGRGAKNIQYF. For the CDR3, the DNA is TGTGCCAGCAGTCCCTACAGGGGGCGCGGAGCCAAAAACATTCAGTACTTC. The full variable domain, rest sourced from reference TRBV28 and TRBJ2-4, is DVKVTQSSRYLVKRTGEKVFLECVQDMDHENMFWYRQDPGLGLRLIYFSYDVKMKEKGDIPEGYSVSREKKERFSLILESASTNQTSMYLCASSPYRGRGAKNIQYFGAGTRLSVL.

V usage is TRBV5-1 and J usage is TRBJ2-1, with 8 bases lining up with TRBD2. V trimming: 2 bases; J trimming: 5 bases; junction bases outside the gene matches: 9. Germline CDR1 SGHRS, CDR2 YFSETQ. The CDR3 is 16 residues long. CDR3 nucleotide sequence: TGCGCCAGCAGCTTCCGACCGGGGGGGGCGAACAATGAGCAGTTCTTC. Amino acids: CASSFRPGGANNEQFF.

The chain combines TRBV5-1 with TRBJ1-1; 11 bases align to TRBD1. The CDR3 totals 15 residues. Germline V gives CDR1 SGHRS, CDR2 YFSETQ. Trimming removed 4 bases from V and 3 bases from J; junction bases left unmatched: 5. CDR3 region: CASSRGQGVYTEAFF. CDR3 in DNA: TGCGCCAGCAGCAGGGGACAGGGGGTATACACTGAAGCTTTCTTT.

CDR3: CASSPMPLAGVTQYF. CDR3 in DNA: TGTGCCAGCAGCCCTATGCCGCTAGCAGGAGTGACCCAGTACTTC. V and J are TRBV3-1 and TRBJ2-5, with D tentatively TRBD2 (5 bases). Germline V gene lookup returns CDR1 LGHDT and CDR2 YNNKEL (reference sequence). The CDR3 totals 15 residues. V was clipped by 4 bases and J by 7 bases, with 19 bases between them.

The chain carries TRBV7-2 and TRBJ2-5; TRBD1 is a possible D gene (5 bases). CDR3 length equals 14 residues. The V gene lost 4 bases and the J gene lost 3 bases, with 12 bases spanning the gap. From germline, CDR1 is SGHTA and CDR2 FQGNSA. The CDR3 spells CASSSDSFKETQYF. Here the CDR3 DNA reads TGTGCCAGCAGCTCCGACAGCTTTAAAGAGACCCAGTACTTC.

The rearrangement links TRBV20-1 to TRBJ1-2, with D possibly being TRBD1 (5 bases). The CDR3 extends over 13 amino acids. Germline CDR1 is DFQATT and CDR2 is SNEGSKA (reference sequence). The V end was cut by 3 bases, the J end by 4 bases, with 12 bases between. In DNA form, the CDR3 reads TGCAGTGCTAGCGACCCAGGGTTCTATGGCTACACCTTC. This sequence encodes CSASDPGFYGYTF.

The chain links TRBV7-9 to TRBJ2-2; D possibly corresponds to TRBD1 (6 bases). The CDR3 is made up of 16 amino acids. V lost 0 bases to trimming and J lost 3 bases, with 11 bases between them. Looked up from germline, CDR1 is SEHNR and CDR2 is FQNEAQ (reference sequence). Here the CDR3 reads CASSLAGAVDTGELFF. In nucleotides, the CDR3 is TGTGCCAGCAGCTTAGCGGGGGCGGTCGACACCGGGGAGCTGTTTTTT.

The chain combines TRBV2 with TRBJ2-4; D is ambiguous. CDR1 and CDR2 (germline): SNHLY, FYNNEI. The CDR3 runs 13 residues. V was shortened by 7 bases and J by 9 bases, with 16 bases between the two germline ends. The DNA of the CDR3 is TGTGCCAGCAAAGGGCATGCAGACCGCATTCAGTACTTC. Amino acids: CASKGHADRIQYF.

V gene TRBV20-1 combines with J gene TRBJ2-4; D may correspond to TRBD1 or TRBD2 (7 bases each). From germline, CDR1 is DFQATT and CDR2 SNEGSKA (reference sequence). This CDR3 contains 15 residues. Trimming took 3 bases from V and 3 from J, leaving 15 bases between them. DNA of the CDR3: TGCAGTGCTAGCAACAGGGGAGGGGTCAAAAACATTCAGTACTTC. Encoded protein: CSASNRGGVKNIQYF.